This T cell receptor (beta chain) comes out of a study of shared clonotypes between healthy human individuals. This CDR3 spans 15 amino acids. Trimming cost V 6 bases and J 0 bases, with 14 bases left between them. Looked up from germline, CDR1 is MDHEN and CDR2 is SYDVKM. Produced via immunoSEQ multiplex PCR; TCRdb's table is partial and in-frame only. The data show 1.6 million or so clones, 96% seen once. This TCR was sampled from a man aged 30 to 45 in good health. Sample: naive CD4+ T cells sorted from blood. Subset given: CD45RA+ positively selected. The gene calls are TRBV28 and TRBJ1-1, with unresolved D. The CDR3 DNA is TGTGCCAGCAGATCAGCCGGAGCCATGAACACTGAAGCTTTCTTT. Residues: CASRSAGAMNTEAFF.